Below are 21 T cell receptor beta chains sequenced from a single sample in a study of T cell responses to AZD1222 COVID-19 vaccine. Sequencing used immunoSEQ multiplex PCR; TCRdb keeps in-frame clones, though not all of them. The table has approximately 35,000 clones, 85% to 90% seen once; the top ten hold about 11%. Source: peripheral blood, taken 28 days after the second AZD1222 dose. These receptors were collected from an adult who received the AZD1222 COVID-19 vaccine.

The CDR3 DNA is TGTGCCAGCAGTTTAAGGACTAGCGGAATAGTCTACGAGCAGTACTTC. Translation: CASSLRTSGIVYEQYF. This chain uses TRBV27 with TRBJ2-7; 10 bases are a match to TRBD2. Trimming at V came to 2 bases and at J to 3 bases, leaving 7 bases not matched to a gene. CDR1 is MNHEY, CDR2 SMNVEV, per germline (reference sequence). The CDR3 length is 16 residues.

V gene TRBV7-8 combines with J gene TRBJ2-4; D is perhaps TRBD2 (6 bases). The length of the CDR3 is 15 residues. Trimming took 2 bases from V and 2 from J, leaving 10 bases between them. The germline V gene encodes CDR1 SGHVS and CDR2 FQNEAQ. Written as DNA, the CDR3 is TGTGCCAGCAGCTTACGGAGGGGTCCCAAAAACATTCAGTACTTC. Its protein product is CASSLRRGPKNIQYF.

V usage is TRBV5-1 and J usage is TRBJ2-1; no definite D call. CDR3 length: 13 residues. V lost 5 bases and J 5 bases, leaving 11 bases between the germline ends. Germline V gives CDR1 SGHRS, CDR2 YFSETQ. Here the CDR3 DNA reads TGCGCCAGCAGTCGCGGACGGCACAATGAGCAGTTCTTC. It specifies CASSRGRHNEQFF.

This clone was counted once. This chain uses TRBV6-6 with TRBJ1-3; TRBD1 might be the D (6 bases). The CDR3 covers 15 residues. Deletions cut 4 bases from V and 4 bases from J, with 14 bases between. Germline CDR1 is MNHNY and CDR2 is SVGAGI (reference sequence). CDR3 sequence: CASSSQSQGGNTIYF. As DNA, the CDR3 is TGTGCCAGCAGTTCCCAGTCCCAGGGGGGAAACACCATATATTTT.

This chain joins TRBV11-3 and TRBJ2-7; no clear D gene. Germline V gives CDR1 SGHNT, CDR2 YENEEA. This CDR3 is 15 amino acids long. Trimming cost V 2 bases and J 0 bases, with 11 bases left between them. This chain's CDR3 is CASSLLLPSSYEQYF. DNA for the CDR3: TGTGCCAGCAGCTTACTACTGCCGAGCTCCTACGAGCAGTACTTC.

The chain recombines TRBV5-1 with TRBJ1-4; no reliable D call. This CDR3 region has 14 residues. V lost 2 bases to trimming and J lost 0 bases, with 5 bases between them. CDR1 is SGHRS, CDR2 YFSETQ, per germline. The CDR3, as DNA: TGCGCCAGCAGCTTTGGATCAACTAATGAAAAACTGTTTTTT. Its protein product is CASSFGSTNEKLFF.

V is TRBV6-1 and J is TRBJ2-3, with 12 bases lining up with TRBD2. This CDR3 is built from 17 residues. Germline V gene data show CDR1 as MNHNS and CDR2 as SASEGT. Unmatched junction bases numbered 14, after V lost 0 bases and J lost 13 bases. The CDR3 DNA reads as TGTGCCAGCAGTGAAGCGCTTCTAGCGGGGGGGCCGGACTTCAAGTATTTT. Translation gives CASSEALLAGGPDFKYF.

This chain connects TRBV2 to TRBJ2-7, with D perhaps being TRBD1 or TRBD2 (5 bases each). The CDR3 consists of 14 residues. V lost 4 bases, J lost 3 bases, and 13 bases lay in between. The germline V gene has CDR1 SNHLY and CDR2 FYNNEI. CDR3 sequence (DNA): TGTGCCAGCAGTGGTGAGGGACGTTACTACGAGCAGTACTTC. Residues: CASSGEGRYYEQYF.

V usage is TRBV3-1 (or the pseudogene TRBV3-2) and J usage is TRBJ2-2; D remains ambiguous. This CDR3 is 17 amino acids long. CDR1 is LGHDT and CDR2 is YNNKEL in the germline V gene (reference sequence). Trimming cost V 4 bases and J 5 bases, with 20 bases left between them. The CDR3 sequence is CASSPIRVLRGTGELFF. CDR3 in DNA: TGTGCCAGCAGCCCGATTCGAGTGCTTCGTGGGACCGGGGAGCTGTTTTTT.

The chain is built from TRBV9 and TRBJ2-5; TRBD2 matches 10 bases. From germline, CDR1 is SGDLS and CDR2 YYNGEE. Trimming at V came to 0 bases and at J to 4 bases, leaving 6 bases not matched to a gene. The CDR3 extends over 16 amino acids. CDR3 amino acids: CASSVGPSGSGETQYF. The CDR3 DNA reads TGTGCCAGCAGCGTAGGCCCTAGCGGGAGCGGAGAGACCCAGTACTTC.

The chain has TRBV6-2 or TRBV6-3 and TRBJ2-1; TRBD1 matches 8 bases. Germline-derived CDR1 and CDR2 are MNHEY and SVGEGT. Losses at the gene ends were 6 bases for V and 4 bases for J; bases not matched to a gene: 5. The CDR3 contains 14 residues. This CDR3 reads CASSTRDRYNEQFF. The CDR3 nucleotides are TGTGCCAGCAGCACACGGGACAGGTACAATGAGCAGTTCTTC.

V is TRBV7-2 and J is TRBJ2-3, with 9 bases identical to TRBD2. Looked up from germline, CDR1 is SGHTA and CDR2 is FQGNSA. J lost 5 bases, V lost 1 base, and 7 bases had no gene match. CDR3 size: 16 residues. DNA of the CDR3: TGTGCCAGCAGCTTAGGGGTAGCGGGAGTAGTAGATACGCAGTATTTT. Its protein is CASSLGVAGVVDTQYF.

This CDR3 is CASSKKWAGANYGYTF. CDR3 nucleotides: TGTGCCAGCAGCAAAAAGTGGGCAGGCGCTAACTATGGCTACACCTTC. V usage is TRBV21-1 and J usage is TRBJ1-2; the table gives TRBD1 as D, unverified against the DNA. TRBV21-1 is reported as a pseudogene. The CDR3 is made up of 16 amino acids.

This sequence joins TRBV28 and TRBJ2-6, with D possibly TRBD2 on 10 matching bases. Deletions cut 5 bases from V and 1 base from J, with 27 bases between. The germline V gene has CDR1 MDHEN and CDR2 SYDVKM. The CDR3 has 21 amino acids. CDR3 bases: TGTGCCAGCAGTCCCTTTACAGGGGGCTCTAGCGGGAGTTCTGGGGCCAACGTCCTGACTTTC. This gives the protein CASSPFTGGSSGSSGANVLTF.

The sample holds a few counts of this clone. This rearrangement joins TRBV2 to TRBJ2-7; 9 bases align to TRBD1. CDR1 SNHLY and CDR2 FYNNEI come from the germline V gene. Trimming cost V 7 bases and J 3 bases; bases outside gene matches: 10. This CDR3 is built from 15 residues. The CDR3 DNA sequence: TGTGCCAGCATCGTCGGACAGGGGCATGGCTACGAGCAGTACTTC. The encoded protein is CASIVGQGHGYEQYF.

This clone was counted only a few times. The chain recombines TRBV6-5 with TRBJ2-1; possible D gene TRBD2, 6 bases. CDR3 size: 15 residues. CDR1 MNHEY and CDR2 SVGAGI come from the germline V gene. Trimming shortened V by 4 bases and J by 7 bases, and 17 bases separated the two germline ends. The CDR3 loop is CASSLEGLRRNEQFF. The CDR3 DNA is TGTGCCAGCAGTTTAGAGGGACTTCGTCGGAATGAGCAGTTCTTC.

V gene TRBV7-6 combines with J gene TRBJ1-1; D may be TRBD1 (5 bases). This CDR3 spans 15 amino acids. Germline CDR1 SGHVS, CDR2 FNYEAQ. V was pared by 5 bases and J by 0 bases, with 13 bases between. The CDR3 DNA reads as TGTGCCAGCAGCGAGTCGGGACCGCTGAACACTGAAGCTTTCTTT. Translated, it gives CASSESGPLNTEAFF.

The genes are TRBV2 and TRBJ1-5; D perhaps matches TRBD1 (6 bases). There are 14 residues in the CDR3. The V end lost 7 bases, the J end lost 0 bases, and 10 bases lay between the germline ends. Per germline, CDR1 SNHLY and CDR2 FYNNEI. CDR3 nucleotide sequence: TGTGCCAGCATGGACAGACCTAGCAATCAGCCCCAGCATTTT. This translates into CASMDRPSNQPQHF.

This rearrangement joins TRBV6-6 to TRBJ1-4, with D hard to call. Trimming pared 4 bases from V and 4 bases from J, leaving 7 bases between. Germline values: CDR1 MNHNY, CDR2 SVGAGI (reference sequence). The CDR3 covers 13 residues. CDR3 amino acids: CASSFGSNEKLFF. CDR3 bases: TGTGCCAGCAGTTTTGGCAGTAATGAAAAACTGTTTTTT.

The genes are TRBV19 and TRBJ1-4; D uncertain. The CDR3 runs to 15 residues. Trimming stripped 7 bases from V and 6 bases from J, with 18 bases between. Germline values: CDR1 LNHDA, CDR2 SQIVND (reference sequence). CDR3 sequence: CASNHPGAGDEKLFF. The CDR3 coding sequence is TGTGCCAGTAATCATCCGGGCGCCGGGGATGAAAAACTGTTTTTT.

The rearrangement links TRBV3-1 (or the pseudogene TRBV3-2) to TRBJ2-5; D remains unclear. Trimming took 0 bases from V and 3 from J, leaving 11 bases between them. Germline V gene data show CDR1 as LGHDT and CDR2 as YNNKEL (reference sequence). CDR3 length: 15 residues. In nucleotides, the CDR3 is TGTGCCAGCAGCCAAGATCACTACAGTAAAGAGACCCAGTACTTC. This gives the protein CASSQDHYSKETQYF.